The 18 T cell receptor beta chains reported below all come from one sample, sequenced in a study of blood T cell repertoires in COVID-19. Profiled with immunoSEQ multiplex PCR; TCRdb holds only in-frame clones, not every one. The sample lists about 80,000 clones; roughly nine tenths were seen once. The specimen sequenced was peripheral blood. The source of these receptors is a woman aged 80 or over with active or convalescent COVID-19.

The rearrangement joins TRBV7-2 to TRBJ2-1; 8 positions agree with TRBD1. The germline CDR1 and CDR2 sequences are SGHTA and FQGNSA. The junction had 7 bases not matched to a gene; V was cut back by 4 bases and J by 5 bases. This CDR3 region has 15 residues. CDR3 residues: CASSSNQGANNEQFF. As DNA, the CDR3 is TGTGCCAGCAGCTCGAACCAGGGGGCGAACAATGAGCAGTTCTTC.

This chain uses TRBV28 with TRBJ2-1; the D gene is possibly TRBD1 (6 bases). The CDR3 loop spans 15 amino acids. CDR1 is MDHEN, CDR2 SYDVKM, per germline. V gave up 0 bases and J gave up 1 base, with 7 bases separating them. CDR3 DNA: TGTGCCAGCAGTTTATGGACAGGTTCCTACAATGAGCAGTTCTTC. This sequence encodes CASSLWTGSYNEQFF.

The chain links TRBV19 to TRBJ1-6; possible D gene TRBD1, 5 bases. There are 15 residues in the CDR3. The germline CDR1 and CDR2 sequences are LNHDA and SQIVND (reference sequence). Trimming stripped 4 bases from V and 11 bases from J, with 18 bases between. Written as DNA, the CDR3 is TGTGCCAGTAGTACCCTGGGGCAGGGATCTGCACCCCTCCACTTT. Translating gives CASSTLGQGSAPLHF.

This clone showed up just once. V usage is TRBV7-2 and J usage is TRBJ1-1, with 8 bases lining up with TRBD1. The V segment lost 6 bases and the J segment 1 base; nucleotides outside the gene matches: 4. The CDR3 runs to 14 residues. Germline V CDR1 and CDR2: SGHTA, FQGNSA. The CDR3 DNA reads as TGTGCCAGCAGAGCTACAGGGGGGAACACTGAAGCTTTCTTT. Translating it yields CASRATGGNTEAFF.

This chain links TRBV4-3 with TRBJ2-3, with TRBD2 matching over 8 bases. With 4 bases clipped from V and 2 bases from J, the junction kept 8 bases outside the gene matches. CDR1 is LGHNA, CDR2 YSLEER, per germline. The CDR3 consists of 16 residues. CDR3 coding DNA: TGCGCCAGCAGCCCTCGAGCGGGGGACATCACAGATACGCAGTATTTT. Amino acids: CASSPRAGDITDTQYF.

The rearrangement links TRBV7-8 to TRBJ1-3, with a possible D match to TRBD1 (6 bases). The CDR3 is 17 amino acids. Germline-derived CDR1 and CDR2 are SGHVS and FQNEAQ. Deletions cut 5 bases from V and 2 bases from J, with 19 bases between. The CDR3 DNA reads TGTGCCAGCAGCGTCACAAACAGGGAATTTGCTGGAAACACCATATATTTT. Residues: CASSVTNREFAGNTIYF.

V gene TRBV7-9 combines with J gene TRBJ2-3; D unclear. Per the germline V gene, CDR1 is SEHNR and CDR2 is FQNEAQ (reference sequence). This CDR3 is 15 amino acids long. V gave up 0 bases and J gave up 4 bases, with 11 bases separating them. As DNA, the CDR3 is TGTGCCAGCAGCTTAGCAGGCAGTCGGGCAGATACGCAGTATTTT. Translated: CASSLAGSRADTQYF.

CDR3 protein: CASRSSATNEKLFF. CDR3 coding DNA: TGTGCCAGCAGGTCCAGTGCAACTAATGAAAAACTGTTTTTT. V gene TRBV5-4 combines with J gene TRBJ1-4; D unresolved. The germline V and J ends were trimmed by 5 bases and 0 bases, with 8 bases remaining between them. The CDR3 runs 14 residues. Germline CDR1 is SGHNT and CDR2 is YYREEE (reference sequence).

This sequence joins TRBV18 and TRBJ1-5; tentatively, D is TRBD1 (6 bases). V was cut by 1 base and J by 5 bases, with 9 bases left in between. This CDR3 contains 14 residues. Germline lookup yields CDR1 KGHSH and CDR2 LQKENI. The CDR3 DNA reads TGTGCCAGCTCACCACGGGGGCCGGATCAGCCCCAGCATTTT. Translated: CASSPRGPDQPQHF.

CDR3 bases: TGTGCCAGTAGTATACTAGCGGGGGGCGATGAGCAGTTCTTC. This encodes CASSILAGGDEQFF. J is TRBJ2-1 and V is TRBV19, with 11 bases that match TRBD2. The V and J ends lost 2 bases and 8 bases, in that order; junction bases with no gene match: 2. Germline loops: CDR1 LNHDA, CDR2 SQIVND (reference sequence). This CDR3 has 14 amino acids.

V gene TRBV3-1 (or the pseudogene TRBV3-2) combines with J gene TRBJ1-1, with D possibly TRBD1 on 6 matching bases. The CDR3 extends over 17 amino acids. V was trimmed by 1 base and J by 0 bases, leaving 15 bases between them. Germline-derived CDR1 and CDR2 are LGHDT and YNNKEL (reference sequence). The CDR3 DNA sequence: TGTGCCAGCAGCCAAGTTCGACAGGCCACCATGAACACTGAAGCTTTCTTT. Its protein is CASSQVRQATMNTEAFF.

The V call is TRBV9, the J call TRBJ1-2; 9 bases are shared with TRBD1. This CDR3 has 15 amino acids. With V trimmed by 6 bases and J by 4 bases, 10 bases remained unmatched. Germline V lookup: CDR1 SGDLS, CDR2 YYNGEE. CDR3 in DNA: TGTGCCAGCACCCAGGGCGACAGGGGGACCTATGGCTACACCTTC. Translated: CASTQGDRGTYGYTF.

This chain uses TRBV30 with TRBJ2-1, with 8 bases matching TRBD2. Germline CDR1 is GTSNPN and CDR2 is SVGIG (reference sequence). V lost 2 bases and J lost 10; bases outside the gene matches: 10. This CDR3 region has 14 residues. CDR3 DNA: TGTGCCTGGAGTCTTCCGGGACGGGGGGGAGAGCAGTTCTTC. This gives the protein CAWSLPGRGGEQFF.

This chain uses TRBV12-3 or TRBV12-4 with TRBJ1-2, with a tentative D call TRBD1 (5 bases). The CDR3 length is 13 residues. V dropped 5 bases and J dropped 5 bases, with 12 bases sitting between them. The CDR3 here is CASSVGRGYGYTF. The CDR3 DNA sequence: TGTGCCAGCAGTGTGGGACGGGGGTATGGCTACACCTTC.

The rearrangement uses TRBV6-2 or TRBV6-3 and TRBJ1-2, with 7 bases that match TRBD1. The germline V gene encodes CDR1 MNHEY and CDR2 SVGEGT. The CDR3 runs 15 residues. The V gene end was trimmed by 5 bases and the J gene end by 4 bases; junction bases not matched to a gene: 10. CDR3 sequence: CASSLGQALGYGYTF. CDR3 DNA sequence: TGTGCCAGCAGTCTCGGACAGGCCCTAGGCTATGGCTACACCTTC.

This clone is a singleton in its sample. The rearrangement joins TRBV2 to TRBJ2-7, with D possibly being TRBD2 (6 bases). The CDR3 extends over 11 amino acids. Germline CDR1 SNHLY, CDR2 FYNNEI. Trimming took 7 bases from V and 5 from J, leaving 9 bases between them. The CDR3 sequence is CASTRGDEQYF. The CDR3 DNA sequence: TGTGCCAGCACGCGGGGCGACGAGCAGTACTTC.

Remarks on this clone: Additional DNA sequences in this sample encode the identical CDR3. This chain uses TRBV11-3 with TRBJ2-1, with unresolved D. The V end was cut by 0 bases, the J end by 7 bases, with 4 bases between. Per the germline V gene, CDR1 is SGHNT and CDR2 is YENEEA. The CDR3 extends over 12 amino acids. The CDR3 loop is CASSLDRNEQFF. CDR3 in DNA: TGTGCCAGCAGCTTAGACAGGAATGAGCAGTTCTTC.

DNA of the CDR3: TGTGCCTGGAGTGTACAGGGGGTAAGAGGCACTGAAGCTTTCTTT. It encodes CAWSVQGVRGTEAFF. V is TRBV30 and J is TRBJ1-1; TRBD1 aligns across 8 bases. Germline CDR1 GTSNPN, CDR2 SVGIG (reference sequence). The J segment lost 4 bases and the V segment lost 0 bases, leaving 7 bases of the junction unmatched. This CDR3 is built from 15 residues.